This entry features one T cell receptor (beta chain) sequence. Its antigen is not yet known. The record has no base qualities; no much larger clone is one base away. CDR1 and CDR2, looked up from the germline V gene, are SGHDN and FVKESK. V gives up 3 bases and J gives up 4 bases, and the segment between their germline ends measures 13 bases. The CDR3 measures 15 amino acids from cysteine to phenylalanine. Here the CDR3 DNA is all that survives: 45 bases in frame from base 1. Genomic DNA was isolated from the sorted cells so that the TCRbeta CDR3 region could be sequenced. The immunoSEQ Assay was used for sequencing of TCRbeta CDR3 regions. TCRdb stores this immuneACCESS table with in-frame sequences only. Part of the clones is absent; in the studies checked, under half of the shortfall reflects unresolved V genes, and no reason is known for the rest. The sample profile shows around 60,000 clones; approximately 89% of them were found once. The top ten hold roughly 13% of the sample.

These data come from a study of OX40 agonist ivuxolimab in advanced cancers. Broadly, across the study: Ivuxolimab was an agonistic, fully human IgG2 monoclonal antibody directed against OX40 (CD134), a costimulatory receptor. Intravenous ivuxolimab was administered to patients every 2 weeks at six dose levels: 0.01, 0.1, 0.3, 1.5, 3 and 10 mg/kg. Of the approximately 54 patients in dose escalation, around 19 had hepatocellular carcinoma, approximately 15 had melanoma, 9 had renal cell carcinoma and 9 had head and neck cancer. The dose-escalation cohort was almost 85% male with a mean age of about 60 years, ranging from about 20 to 80. Patients were allowed to have had prior anti-PD-1, anti-PD-L1 or anti-CTLA-4 therapy, and approximately 40% of the dose-escalation patients had been treated with checkpoint inhibitors. Partial responses were achieved by three dose-escalation patients, of whom one had hepatocellular carcinoma and two had cutaneous melanoma. The point of sequencing TCRbeta in the periphery was to test whether ivuxolimab changed TCR sequence diversity and drove clonal T-cell expansion. The monotherapy dose-escalation portion (N = 52 patients) of the phase I ivuxolimab trial is reported in the paper. Broader findings and caveats from the paper: In the 0.1-3.0 mg/kg groups, partial responders were among the patients with the lowest normalized peripheral clonal expansion, particularly in CD8+ T cells. Low levels of normalized T-cell clonal expansion were also seen in some nonresponding patients. Which antigens the clonally expanded peripheral T cells were specific for was not determined. At doses of 0.1 to 3.0 mg/kg, clonal expansion of both CD4+ and CD8+ T cells in blood was seen between baseline and week 6. On average, CD8+ T cells showed more expanded clones than CD4+ T cells after ivuxolimab.

Patients with autoimmune disease history or receiving systemic immunosuppression were excluded from the trial. In every dose cohort, peripheral blood was drawn for TCR sequencing at baseline, cycle 4 day 1, and cycle 7 day 1. Samples were obtained from an open-label, multicenter, first-in-human phase I dose-escalation trial of ivuxolimab. The trial enrolled adults with locally advanced or metastatic head and neck squamous cell, hepatocellular, melanoma or renal cell carcinoma. Before TCR sequencing, CD4+ and CD8+ T cells were separately sorted from peripheral blood. The specimen comprised CD4+ or CD8+ T cells sorted from blood, sampled in a trial of the OX40 agonist ivuxolimab. The rearrangement joined TRBV14 to TRBJ2-1, with the D gene not confidently named. This TCR came from an adult with an advanced solid tumor such as melanoma, head and neck, liver or kidney cancer. The CDR3 here reads CASSQVGVGYNEQFF. The nucleotides read TGTGCCAGCAGCCAGGTTGGTGTTGGGTACAATGAGCAGTTCTTC.